This T cell receptor beta chain originates from a study of radiotherapy plus CTLA-4 blockade in lung cancer. Study in general: Among enrolled patients, approximately 18% responded and 31% achieved disease control.

V lost 4 bases to trimming and J lost 4 bases; unmatched junction nucleotides: 10. The germline V gene encodes CDR1 SNHLY and CDR2 FYNNEI. This CDR3 region has 15 residues. A remark on this clone: As yet, its antigen is unknown.

Study-level findings and limits: There was expansion of tumor-derived TCR clones in blood after radiotherapy plus ipilimumab. Among reported predictors of response, early blood T cell clone dynamics with interferon-beta performed best.

The repertoire was sequenced with immunoSEQ multiplex PCR; TCRdb's copy has only in-frame clones and lacks some. This sample has 80,000 to 100,000 clones, with about 70% found just once. The study gave focal radiation plus ipilimumab CTLA-4 blockade to patients with chemo-refractory metastatic non-small-cell lung cancer. The receptor was isolated from a human donor with non-small cell lung cancer who had a partial response to radiotherapy plus ipilimumab. Some clones in this sample may be carry-over from other donors' samples. The sequenced sample was peripheral blood, obtained from a patient treated with radiotherapy plus ipilimumab. The rearrangement links TRBV2 to TRBJ2-7; TRBD1 matches 7 bases. Written as DNA, the CDR3 is TGTGCCAGCAGTGCACTCGTACAGGGGTCATACGAGCAGTACTTC. Protein: CASSALVQGSYEQYF.